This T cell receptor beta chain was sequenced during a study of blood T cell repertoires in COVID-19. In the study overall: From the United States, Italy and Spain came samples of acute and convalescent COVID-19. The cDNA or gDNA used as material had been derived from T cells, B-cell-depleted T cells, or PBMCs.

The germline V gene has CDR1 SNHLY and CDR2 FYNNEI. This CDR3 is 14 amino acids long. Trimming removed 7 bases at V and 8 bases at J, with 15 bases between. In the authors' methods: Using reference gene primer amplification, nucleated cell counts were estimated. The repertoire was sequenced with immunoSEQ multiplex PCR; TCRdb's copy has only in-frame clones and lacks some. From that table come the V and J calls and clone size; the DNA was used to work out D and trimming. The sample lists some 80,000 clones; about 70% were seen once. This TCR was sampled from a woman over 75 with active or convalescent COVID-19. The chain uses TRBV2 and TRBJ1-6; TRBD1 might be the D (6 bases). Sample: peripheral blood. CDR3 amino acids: CASTPGGRDSPLHF. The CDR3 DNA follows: TGTGCCAGCACCCCGGGGGGCCGGGATTCACCCCTCCACTTT. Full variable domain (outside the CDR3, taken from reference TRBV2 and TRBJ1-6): EPEVTQTPSHQVTQMGQEVILRCVPISNHLYFYWYRQILGQKVEFLVSFYNNEISEKSEIFDDQFSVERPDGSNFTLKIRSTKLEDSAMYFCASTPGGRDSPLHFGNGTRLTVT.